This T cell receptor beta chain was observed in a study of blood T cell repertoires in COVID-19. The junction had 10 bases not matched to a gene; V was cut back by 1 base and J by 1 base. CDR1 is SGHVS, CDR2 FNYEAQ, per germline. This CDR3 region has 18 residues. Original handling: Estimation of nucleated cell counts was performed using reference gene primer amplification. Repertoires were generated with immunoSEQ multiplex PCR, while TCRdb's copy carries only in-frame clones and drops some. The V and J calls and the clone size are those of that table, but D and trimming were determined from the DNA. The table has a few hundred thousand clones, under 90% seen once.

The sequencing sample was made of peripheral blood. This TCR derives from a woman aged 40 to 50 who had recovered from COVID-19. The chain employs TRBV7-6 and TRBJ2-3; 8 bases map to TRBD2. This CDR3 reads CASSLEQTAGARTDTQYF. CDR3 DNA sequence: TGTGCCAGCAGCTTAGAACAGACAGCGGGAGCCCGCACAGATACGCAGTATTTT.